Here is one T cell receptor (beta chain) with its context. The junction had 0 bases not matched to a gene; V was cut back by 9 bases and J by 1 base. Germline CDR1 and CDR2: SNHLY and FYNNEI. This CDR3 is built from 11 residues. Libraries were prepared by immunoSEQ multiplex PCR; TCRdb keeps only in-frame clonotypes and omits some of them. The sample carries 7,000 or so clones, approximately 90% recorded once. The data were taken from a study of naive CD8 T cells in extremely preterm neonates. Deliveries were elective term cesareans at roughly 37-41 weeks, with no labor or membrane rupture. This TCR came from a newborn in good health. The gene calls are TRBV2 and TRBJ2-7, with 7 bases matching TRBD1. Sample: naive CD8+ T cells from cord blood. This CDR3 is CARGQSYEQYF. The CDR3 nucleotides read TGTGCCAGGGGACAGTCCTACGAGCAGTACTTC.